This TCR beta chain stems from a study of shared clonotypes between healthy human individuals. In the study overall: The plates for each donor numbered three CD4 naive, three CD4 memory, two CD8 naive and one CD8 memory.

For every subset, genomic DNA was evenly distributed across several immunoSEQ plates. This table comes from immunoSEQ multiplex PCR, and its TCRdb copy is limited to in-frame clones, with some not included. Among about 960,000 clones listed, approximately 80% were seen once. Details on this clone: Its antigen remains unidentified.

The CDR3 spans 15 residues. The V gene end was trimmed by 4 bases and the J gene end by 7 bases; junction bases not matched to a gene: 4. From germline, CDR1 is MDHEN and CDR2 SYDVKM. Broader study findings: Clonotypes that were shared across a few donors made up 4% to 6% of naive CD4 clonotypes. It was only blood that was sampled, and tissue repertoires likely differ.

The source of this sequence is a man in his late teens or twenties in good health. The V and J genes are TRBV28 and TRBJ2-4; 13 bases match TRBD2. The specimen sequenced was memory CD4+ T cells sorted from blood. The subset is: CD45RA-negative fraction. In DNA, the CDR3 is TGTGCCAGCAGTTCACTAGCGGGGGGGCAGAACATTCAGTACTTC. Its protein is CASSSLAGGQNIQYF.